This is a list of T cell receptor beta chains from one sample in a study of cytomegalovirus exposure and HLA in healthy donors. Only in-frame clones appear in the TCRdb table, and some are missing; sequencing was by immunoSEQ multiplex PCR. The repertoire includes about 120,000 clones, over 65% of them detected once, and about 3.5% sits in the top ten. Sequenced sample: PBMCs. These receptor sequences come from a woman between 25 and 40 years old in good health and CMV-seropositive. The CDR3 runs from the conserved cysteine through the conserved F or W. A D gene is named only where the DNA matches it firmly. The size field is filled for only some rows; it gives once, few, many or a size class.

v_gene: TRBV5-1; d_gene: TRBD1; abundance: .; j_gene: TRBJ2-2; CDR3aa: CASSGRTGVTGELFF; CDR3nt: TGCGCCAGCAGTGGGAGGACAGGGGTCACCGGGGAGCTGTTTTTT
v_gene: TRBV6-1; d_gene: .; abundance: .; j_gene: TRBJ2-3; CDR3aa: CASSEISRSTDTQYF; CDR3nt: TGTGCCAGCAGTGAAATTTCCAGGAGCACAGATACGCAGTATTTT
v_gene: TRBV7-9; d_gene: TRBD1; abundance: few; j_gene: TRBJ2-5; CDR3aa: CASSPRRPMTGFGETQYF; CDR3nt: TGTGCCAGCAGCCCGAGACGACCTATGACAGGGTTTGGAGAGACCCAGTACTTC
v_gene: TRBV7-9; d_gene: TRBD1; abundance: .; j_gene: TRBJ2-4; CDR3aa: CASSLWTGSAKNIQYF; CDR3nt: TGTGCCAGCAGCTTATGGACAGGGTCGGCCAAAAACATTCAGTACTTC
v_gene: TRBV29-1; d_gene: TRBD2; abundance: .; j_gene: TRBJ2-5; CDR3aa: CSQAGGSGGRWETQYF; CDR3nt: TGCAGTCAAGCGGGGGGTAGCGGGGGAAGGTGGGAGACCCAGTACTTC
v_gene: TRBV30; d_gene: TRBD1; abundance: .; j_gene: TRBJ1-3; CDR3aa: CAWSSGQGNGNTIYF; CDR3nt: TGTGCCTGGAGCTCGGGACAGGGGAATGGAAACACCATATATTTT
v_gene: TRBV5-1; d_gene: TRBD2; abundance: .; j_gene: TRBJ2-3; CDR3aa: CASSSTPRLAGGRSTQYF; CDR3nt: TGCGCCAGCAGTTCGACCCCCAGACTAGCGGGGGGGCGTAGTACGCAGTATTTT
v_gene: TRBV14; d_gene: .; abundance: .; j_gene: TRBJ2-1; CDR3aa: CASSLSRVGLYNEQFF; CDR3nt: TGTGCCAGCAGCCTATCCAGGGTAGGCCTATACAATGAGCAGTTCTTC
v_gene: TRBV14; d_gene: .; abundance: .; j_gene: TRBJ1-6; CDR3aa: CASSQTRGSSYNSPLHF; CDR3nt: TGTGCCAGCAGCCAAACCAGGGGAAGCTCCTATAATTCACCCCTCCACTTT
v_gene: TRBV21-1; d_gene: .; abundance: .; j_gene: TRBJ2-1; CDR3aa: CASSKNGTADNEQFF; CDR3nt: TGTGCCAGCAGCAAAAACGGGACAGCAGACAATGAGCAGTTCTTC
v_gene: TRBV9; d_gene: TRBD1; abundance: .; j_gene: TRBJ1-4; CDR3aa: CASSSGQVATNEKLFF; CDR3nt: TGTGCCAGCAGCTCGGGACAGGTGGCAACTAATGAAAAACTGTTTTTT
v_gene: TRBV6-1; d_gene: .; abundance: few; j_gene: TRBJ1-2; CDR3aa: CASSSTGHSPHTF; CDR3nt: TGTGCCAGCAGCTCGACAGGCCACTCACCTCACACCTTC
v_gene: TRBV7-9; d_gene: .; abundance: .; j_gene: TRBJ2-5; CDR3aa: CASSRDQGPQETQYF; CDR3nt: TGTGCCAGCAGTCGCGATCAGGGCCCCCAAGAGACCCAGTACTTC
v_gene: TRBV9; d_gene: .; abundance: .; j_gene: TRBJ1-5; CDR3aa: CASSVDGQPNQPQHF; CDR3nt: TGTGCCAGCAGCGTAGATGGACAGCCTAATCAGCCCCAGCATTTT
v_gene: TRBV4-3; d_gene: TRBD1; abundance: once; j_gene: TRBJ2-5; CDR3aa: CASSQGGTGGRETQYF; CDR3nt: TGCGCCAGCAGCCAAGGCGGGACAGGGGGCCGGGAGACCCAGTACTTC
v_gene: TRBV7-9; d_gene: .; abundance: .; j_gene: TRBJ2-7; CDR3aa: CASSLVRPPYEQYF; CDR3nt: TGTGCCAGCAGCTTAGTGCGGCCCCCCTACGAGCAGTACTTC
v_gene: TRBV5-6; d_gene: TRBD2; abundance: .; j_gene: TRBJ2-7; CDR3aa: CASSFRDYYYEQYF; CDR3nt: TGTGCCAGCAGCTTTCGGGACTATTATTACGAGCAGTACTTC
v_gene: TRBV6-1; d_gene: .; abundance: .; j_gene: TRBJ2-1; CDR3aa: CASSEIGKQFF; CDR3nt: TGTGCCAGCAGTGAAATCGGGAAGCAGTTCTTC
v_gene: TRBV7-9; d_gene: .; abundance: .; j_gene: TRBJ1-4; CDR3aa: CASSGTGGAAEKLFF; CDR3nt: TGTGCCAGCAGCGGAACGGGCGGGGCGGCTGAAAAACTGTTTTTT
v_gene: TRBV10-3; d_gene: .; abundance: .; j_gene: TRBJ2-5; CDR3aa: CAISRTSQETQYF; CDR3nt: TGTGCCATCAGTAGGACAAGCCAAGAGACCCAGTACTTC
v_gene: TRBV2; d_gene: TRBD1; abundance: once; j_gene: TRBJ1-2; CDR3aa: CASKLTGEGYTF; CDR3nt: TGTGCCAGCAAATTGACAGGGGAAGGCTACACCTTC
v_gene: TRBV20-1; d_gene: .; abundance: few; j_gene: TRBJ2-5; CDR3aa: CSASLPGTQYF; CDR3nt: TGCAGTGCTAGCTTGCCAGGGACCCAGTACTTC
v_gene: TRBV27; d_gene: .; abundance: .; j_gene: TRBJ1-6; CDR3aa: CASSLSGSLNSPLHF; CDR3nt: TGTGCCAGCAGTTTATCGGGGAGCCTCAATTCACCCCTCCACTTT
v_gene: TRBV6-6; d_gene: TRBD2; abundance: .; j_gene: TRBJ2-5; CDR3aa: CASGFGGEYETQYF; CDR3nt: TGTGCCAGCGGCTTTGGGGGGGAGTACGAGACCCAGTACTTC
v_gene: TRBV14; d_gene: .; abundance: .; j_gene: TRBJ1-1; CDR3aa: CASSTGNTEAFF; CDR3nt: TGTGCCAGCAGCACAGGGAACACTGAAGCTTTCTTT
v_gene: TRBV28; d_gene: TRBD1; abundance: .; j_gene: TRBJ1-2; CDR3aa: CASSRTGSPNYGYTF; CDR3nt: TGTGCCAGCAGCCGGACAGGGAGTCCTAACTATGGCTACACCTTC
v_gene: TRBV13; d_gene: .; abundance: .; j_gene: TRBJ2-3; CDR3aa: CASSFFMDTQYF; CDR3nt: TGTGCCAGCAGCTTTTTTATGGATACGCAGTATTTT
v_gene: TRBV4-2; d_gene: .; abundance: .; j_gene: TRBJ1-1; CDR3aa: CASSQVAGRDTEAFF; CDR3nt: TGTGCCAGCAGCCAAGTGGCAGGGAGGGACACTGAAGCTTTCTTT
v_gene: TRBV29-1; d_gene: TRBD2; abundance: .; j_gene: TRBJ2-1; CDR3aa: CSLGMRGSSYNEQFF; CDR3nt: TGCAGCTTGGGAATGCGGGGGAGCTCCTACAATGAGCAGTTCTTC
v_gene: TRBV29-1; d_gene: TRBD1; abundance: .; j_gene: TRBJ2-1; CDR3aa: CSVVPGQVNNEQFF; CDR3nt: TGCAGCGTGGTACCGGGACAGGTGAACAATGAGCAGTTCTTC
v_gene: TRBV13; d_gene: TRBD1; abundance: few; j_gene: TRBJ1-4; CDR3aa: CASSFTGGNEKLFF; CDR3nt: TGTGCCAGCAGCTTCACAGGGGGAAATGAAAAACTGTTTTTT
v_gene: TRBV30; d_gene: TRBD1; abundance: .; j_gene: TRBJ1-1; CDR3aa: CAWSVGQGNTEAFF; CDR3nt: TGTGCCTGGAGTGTTGGACAGGGGAACACTGAAGCTTTCTTT
v_gene: TRBV19; d_gene: TRBD1; abundance: .; j_gene: TRBJ1-1; CDR3aa: CASSLGQLVTEAFF; CDR3nt: TGTGCCAGTAGTTTGGGACAGCTAGTCACTGAAGCTTTCTTT
v_gene: TRBV5-1; d_gene: .; abundance: .; j_gene: TRBJ2-7; CDR3aa: CASSLDPGKYEQYF; CDR3nt: TGCGCCAGCAGCTTGGATCCAGGGAAATACGAGCAGTACTTC
v_gene: TRBV12-5; d_gene: .; abundance: few; j_gene: TRBJ2-2; CDR3aa: CASGLVGRTQRNTGELFF; CDR3nt: TGTGCTAGTGGTTTGGTGGGTAGGACACAGCGGAACACCGGGGAGCTGTTTTTT
v_gene: TRBV19; d_gene: TRBD1; abundance: .; j_gene: TRBJ2-5; CDR3aa: CASSMRGGSEETQYF; CDR3nt: TGTGCCAGTAGTATGAGAGGGGGCTCGGAAGAGACCCAGTACTTC
v_gene: TRBV28; d_gene: .; abundance: .; j_gene: TRBJ2-1; CDR3aa: CASSPLAGSYNEQFF; CDR3nt: TGTGCCAGCAGCCCCTTGGCGGGTTCCTACAATGAGCAGTTCTTC
v_gene: TRBV10-3; d_gene: TRBD2; abundance: .; j_gene: TRBJ2-7; CDR3aa: CAISEGKQRDYEQYF; CDR3nt: TGTGCCATCAGTGAGGGGAAACAGCGGGACTACGAGCAGTACTTC
v_gene: TRBV7-9; d_gene: TRBD1; abundance: .; j_gene: TRBJ1-1; CDR3aa: CSSTRQGANTEAFF; CDR3nt: TGTTCCAGCACCAGACAGGGGGCAAACACTGAAGCTTTCTTT
v_gene: TRBV29-1; d_gene: .; abundance: .; j_gene: TRBJ2-7; CDR3aa: CSVENGAGRIGSYEQYF; CDR3nt: TGCAGCGTTGAAAATGGGGCAGGGCGGATAGGATCCTACGAGCAGTACTTC
v_gene: TRBV5-1; d_gene: .; abundance: .; j_gene: TRBJ2-1; CDR3aa: CASSWEGESYNEQFF; CDR3nt: TGCGCCAGCAGCTGGGAGGGGGAGTCCTACAATGAGCAGTTCTTC
v_gene: TRBV5-6; d_gene: .; abundance: .; j_gene: TRBJ1-2; CDR3aa: CASSLWGLGYTF; CDR3nt: TGTGCCAGCAGCTTGTGGGGGCTTGGCTACACCTTC